This T cell receptor (beta chain) was retrieved from a study of T-cell reconstitution after alpha-beta-depleted transplantation in children (dated by TCRdb to 2016 to 2018). Looking at the study overall: T-cell immune reconstitution after TCRalphabeta/CD19-depleted allogeneic hematopoietic cell transplantation in children was quantitatively tracked in the study by means of TCR repertoire profiling.

Libraries were built with PCR. The sample was run on an Illumina HiSeq 2500. TCR libraries were prepared with molecular barcoding, using unique molecular identifiers to normalize TCRbeta repertoire quantification. TCRdb redid the processing of the public reads, applying fastp at Q25 and MiXCR, and retained in-frame beta chains. Entries that share a CDR3 protein sequence are merged under the most common genes and DNA. Within this sample are roughly 670,000 distinct CDR3 sequences, with less than 15% of them counted one time only. The ten largest clonotypes hold 0.79% of the sample. The full study reports these points: The apparently early alphabetaT-cell count recovery about two months after transplant was reportedly dependent on only several hundred rapidly expanded clones derived from non-depleted graft cells. The high TCRbeta diversity at day 60 in some patients was ascribed to recipient T cells and intrathymic progenitors that had survived conditioning. Hyperexpanded clone frequencies declined over subsequent months; after one year, T-cell counts and TCRbeta diversity were mostly attributed to newly produced T cells.

Germline trimming amounts to 5 bases on V and 0 bases on J, with 10 as the count of junction bases outside the gene matches. The germline V gene specifies MNHNS as CDR1 and SASEGT as CDR2. Taken from cysteine to phenylalanine, the CDR3 has 18 residues. The entry retains the CDR3 DNA only, 54 bases that are in frame from base 1. According to the study, the label for this sample's treatment or condition signals: allogeneic hematopoietic cell transplantation with graft depleted of TCRalphabeta T cells and CD19 B cells. The transplant recipients were children given TCRalphabeta/CD19-depleted allogeneic hematopoietic cell grafts. In regard to this clonotype: This clone's antigen is unknown. Per-base qualities were not stored, and no clone one base away is much larger.

The origin of this receptor is a girl under 10 years old with congenital amegakaryocytic thrombocytopenia, due to receive a stem cell transplant. Here the chain combines TRBV6-1 and TRBJ2-7; 13 nucleotides in the junction match TRBD2. The sequencing here drew on PBMCs, taken before TCRalphabeta/CD19-depleted stem cell transplant. In nucleotides, the sequence is TGTGCCAGCAGTCCGGGACTAGCGGGACCTCACCCCTCCTACGAGCAGTACTTC. Its product reads: CASSPGLAGPHPSYEQYF.